This T cell receptor (beta chain) was retrieved from a study of neurological immune-mediated disorders. Synthesis of cDNA was performed by 5'RACE using 10-nucleotide random UMIs. A single record per CDR3 protein comes from TCRdb applying MiXCR to the 5' RACE reads. The table lists 20,000 to 30,000 distinct CDR3 sequences, about an eighth of them singletons. General study findings and limits: The absence of any CDR3 amino acid sequence shared by expanded clones across subjects suggests that repertoires were private in all groups.

This clonotype was detected ten times or more. Antigen specificity is unknown. The V gene lost 2 bases and the J gene lost 7 bases, with 6 bases spanning the gap. The germline V gene encodes CDR1 SGHTA and CDR2 FQGNSA. The CDR3 has 12 amino acids. Where libraries were unsorted, they were derived from 2 million PBMCs stored at -80 degrees C. The chain combines TRBV7-2 with TRBJ2-1; D uncertain. The material sequenced was PBMCs. This clonotype was sampled from a woman aged 40 to 50 with HTLV-1-associated myelopathy (HAM/TSP). The chain's CDR3 is CASSLNRNEQFF. CDR3 DNA sequence: TGTGCCAGCAGCTTAAATCGGAATGAGCAGTTCTTC.